A single sample is the source of the 20 T cell receptor beta chains below, sequenced in a study of T cells in Graves' hyperthyroidism and ophthalmopathy. RNA transcripts gave rise to amplified TCR beta CDR3 regions. Primed by the HTBI set, a first-round RT-PCR was run on the TCR CDR3. Via MiXCR, TCRdb re-called the multiplex PCR reads, giving one row per CDR3 protein. The table shows around 480,000 distinct CDR3 sequences, with around an eighth occurring only once. The sequenced sample consisted of blood. The receptor source for this set is a woman between 18 and 30 years old with Graves' hyperthyroidism.

In this sample, this clonotype turned up many times. The V call is TRBV18, the J call TRBJ2-3; 8 nucleotides match TRBD2. Germline V gene sequence: CDR1 KGHSH, CDR2 LQKENI. The CDR3 is 13 amino acids. Germline trimming cut 8 bases from V and 3 bases from J; bases unmatched to any gene: 4. The CDR3 protein is CASSPSGTDTQYF. The CDR3 DNA reads as TGTGCCAGCAGTCCTAGCGGGACAGATACGCAGTATTTT.

At least ten counts were recorded for this clonotype. The chain recombines TRBV6-1 with TRBJ2-1, with D unclear. V shed 7 bases and J shed 7 bases, with 14 bases lying between them. Per germline, CDR1 MNHNS and CDR2 SASEGT. The CDR3 contains 13 residues. The CDR3 region has the DNA TGTGCCAGCAACAACCGTCGAGGAAATGAGCAGTTCTTC. Residues: CASNNRRGNEQFF.

V usage is TRBV11-2 and J usage is TRBJ2-7; D is unclear. The CDR3 runs to 8 residues. Germline CDR1 SGHAT, CDR2 FQNNGV. CDR3 residues: CASSPWDV. CDR3 bases: TGTGCCAGCAGCCCATGGGACGTC.

This rearrangement joins TRBV6-1 to TRBJ2-2; perhaps TRBD1 as D (5 bases). Germline V gene data show CDR1 as MNHNS and CDR2 as SASEGT. V lost 2 bases and J 1 base, leaving 14 bases between the germline ends. This CDR3 comprises 17 residues. DNA of the CDR3: TGTGCCAGCAGTGAAAGCCCGTGGACACTGAACACCGGGGAGCTGTTTTTT. Translation gives CASSESPWTLNTGELFF.

The sample holds a few counts of this clonotype. V is TRBV6-1 and J is TRBJ2-3, with 7 bases lining up with TRBD2. Germline CDR1 MNHNS, CDR2 SASEGT. V trimming: 3 bases; J trimming: 3 bases; junction bases outside the gene matches: 9. This CDR3 is 16 amino acids long. The CDR3 sequence is CASSDRGRVWTDTQYF. CDR3 in DNA: TGTGCCAGCAGTGACCGGGGGAGGGTGTGGACAGATACGCAGTATTTT.

The rearrangement joins TRBV7-9 to TRBJ2-7; TRBD2 agrees at 9 bases. The CDR3 has 13 residues. Germline lookup yields CDR1 SEHNR and CDR2 FQNEAQ (reference sequence). V gave up 7 bases and J gave up 1 base; unmatched junction bases: 2. This chain's CDR3 is CASNLAGSYEQYF. The CDR3 nucleotides read TGTGCCAGCAACCTAGCGGGATCCTACGAGCAGTACTTC.

The chain joins TRBV6-2 or TRBV6-3 to TRBJ2-3; possibly TRBD1 for D (5 bases). The CDR3 contains 18 residues. Germline V gene data show CDR1 as MNHEY and CDR2 as SVGEGT. V lost 0 bases to trimming and J lost 2 bases, with 18 bases between them. CDR3 region: CASSYSTAGLEPTDTQYF. For the CDR3, the DNA is TGTGCCAGCAGTTACTCGACGGCAGGGTTAGAGCCCACAGATACGCAGTATTTT.

This clonotype appeared a few times. J is TRBJ1-4 and V is TRBV29-1, with D possibly being TRBD1 (5 bases). The V end was cut by 4 bases, the J end by 7 bases, with 13 bases between. Germline CDR1 is SQVTM and CDR2 is ANQGSEA. CDR3 length equals 13 residues. The chain's CDR3 is CSVVGQGGEKLFF. The CDR3 nucleotides are TGCAGCGTTGTGGGGCAGGGTGGTGAAAAACTGTTTTTT.

This clonotype was seen many times. The chain has TRBV3-1 and TRBJ1-6; 8 bases are a match to TRBD1. J lost 9 bases, V lost 0 bases, and 10 bases had no gene match. Germline V gene data show CDR1 as LGHDT and CDR2 as YNNKEL (reference sequence). This CDR3 comprises 17 residues. CDR3 in DNA: TGTGCCAGCAGCCAAGACGGACAGGGAGGGGAAGGTTCACCCCTCCACTTT. It specifies CASSQDGQGGEGSPLHF.

This chain links TRBV11-2 with TRBJ2-1; TRBD2 matches 9 bases. The V and J ends lost 4 bases and 1 base, in that order; junction bases with no gene match: 11. This CDR3 is built from 18 residues. The germline V gene encodes CDR1 SGHAT and CDR2 FQNNGV. In DNA, the CDR3 is TGTGCCAGCAGCTCGCCGACTAGCGGAGACCAATCCTACAATGAGCAGTTCTTC. It encodes CASSSPTSGDQSYNEQFF.

This clonotype has ten or more counts. The chain combines TRBV18 with TRBJ2-2; 9 bases align to TRBD1. The CDR3 has 15 residues. Germline-derived CDR1 and CDR2 are KGHSH and LQKENI. Trimming took 11 bases from V and 4 from J; bases not matched to a gene: 11. The CDR3 spells CAGAGTGLSTGELFF. CDR3 sequence (DNA): TGTGCCGGCGCCGGGACAGGGCTTTCCACCGGGGAGCTGTTTTTT.

This clonotype occurred many times. This chain connects TRBV12-3 or TRBV12-4 to TRBJ1-3; possible D gene TRBD1, 6 bases. V was trimmed by 7 bases and J by 4 bases, leaving 14 bases between them. CDR3 size: 14 residues. CDR3 in DNA: TGTGCCAGCATTTATACAGGGAGGGGAAACACCATATATTTT. Translating gives CASIYTGRGNTIYF.

This clonotype was detected many times. This rearrangement joins TRBV27 to TRBJ2-1; 7 nucleotides align to TRBD1. With 6 bases clipped from V and 0 bases from J, the junction kept 5 bases outside the gene matches. This CDR3 region has 15 residues. Germline V gene data show CDR1 as MNHEY and CDR2 as SMNVEV (reference sequence). This chain's CDR3 is CASSQTGSSYNEQFF. CDR3 bases: TGTGCCAGCAGCCAGACAGGGAGCTCCTACAATGAGCAGTTCTTC.

The chain is built from TRBV29-1 and TRBJ2-5, with 7 positions matching TRBD1. Germline V CDR1 and CDR2: SQVTM, ANQGSEA. Unmatched junction bases numbered 9, after V lost 7 bases and J lost 1 base. CDR3 length: 14 amino acids. CDR3 region: CSAYLGQRQETQYF. CDR3 DNA sequence: TGCAGCGCCTACTTGGGACAGCGCCAAGAGACCCAGTACTTC.

The J gene is TRBJ2-5, the V gene TRBV12-3 or TRBV12-4; 9 bases are shared with TRBD2. The CDR3 loop spans 15 amino acids. With V trimmed by 8 bases and J by 0 bases, 7 bases remained unmatched. The CDR3 region has the DNA TGTGCCAGCGTCCATAGGACTAGCGACCAAGAGACCCAGTACTTC. Translating gives CASVHRTSDQETQYF.

This clonotype was recorded many times. The J gene is TRBJ2-1, the V gene TRBV20-1; TRBD2 matches at 12 bases. CDR1 DFQATT and CDR2 SNEGSKA come from the germline V gene (reference sequence). J lost 4 bases, V lost 5 bases, and 12 bases had no gene match. CDR3 length: 17 residues. The CDR3 sequence is CSARWGRTSGTYNEQFF. In DNA form, the CDR3 reads TGCAGTGCTCGTTGGGGGAGGACTAGCGGGACATACAATGAGCAGTTCTTC.

Ten or more counts support this clonotype. At one boundary the junction diverges from the germline segment, which might be a read error. The CDR3 loop is CASSLGSGPTDTQYF. The CDR3 DNA sequence: TGTGCTAGCAGCTTAGGTAGCGGGCCCACAGATACGCAGTATTTT. The chain joins TRBV7-7 to TRBJ2-3, with 7 bases lining up with TRBD2. Germline lookup yields CDR1 SSHAT and CDR2 FNYEAQ (reference sequence). This CDR3 comprises 15 residues. Looking up the rest from reference TRBV7-7 and TRBJ2-3 gives the full variable domain: GAGVSQSPRYKVTKRGQDVTLRCDPISSHATLYWYQQALGQGPEFLTYFNYEAQPDKSGLPSDRFSAERPEGSISTLTIQRTEQRDSAMYRCASSLGSGPTDTQYFGPGTRLTVL.

This clonotype was seen many times. The chain joins TRBV6-6 to TRBJ2-2; no definite D call. CDR1 is MNHNY, CDR2 SVGAGI, per germline (reference sequence). Trimming removed 0 bases at V and 2 bases at J, with 7 bases between. This CDR3 is built from 15 residues. This CDR3 is CASSYSKRNTGELFF. CDR3 sequence (DNA): TGTGCCAGCAGTTACTCGAAACGTAACACCGGGGAGCTGTTTTTT.

This clonotype occurred many times. The V gene is TRBV19, the J gene TRBJ2-4; D might be TRBD1 or TRBD2, each matching 5 bases. This CDR3 contains 15 residues. Trimming removed 5 bases from V and 0 bases from J, with 11 bases in between. Germline V gene data show CDR1 as LNHDA and CDR2 as SQIVND (reference sequence). CDR3 protein: CASSFEGRAKNIQYF. CDR3 DNA: TGTGCCAGTAGTTTCGAGGGGAGAGCCAAAAACATTCAGTACTTC.

In this sample, this clonotype turned up many times. The chain has TRBV27 and TRBJ1-2; D may be TRBD1 (6 bases). Germline V gene data show CDR1 as MNHEY and CDR2 as SMNVEV (reference sequence). This CDR3 spans 16 amino acids. Trimming removed 4 bases from V and 4 bases from J, with 19 bases in between. The CDR3 DNA reads TGTGCCAGCAGTTCCTATTCGACAGGTAGCAGCTATGGCTACACCTTC. Encoded protein: CASSSYSTGSSYGYTF.